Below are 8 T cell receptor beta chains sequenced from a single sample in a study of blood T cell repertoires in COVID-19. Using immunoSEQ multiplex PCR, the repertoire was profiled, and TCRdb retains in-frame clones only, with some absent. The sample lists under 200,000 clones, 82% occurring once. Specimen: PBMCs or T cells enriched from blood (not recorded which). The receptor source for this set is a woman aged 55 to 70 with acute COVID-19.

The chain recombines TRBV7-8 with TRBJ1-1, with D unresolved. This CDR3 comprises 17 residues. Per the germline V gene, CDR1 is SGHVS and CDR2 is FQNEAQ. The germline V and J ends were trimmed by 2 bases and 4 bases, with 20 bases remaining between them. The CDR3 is CASSLSRWEVSSTEAFF. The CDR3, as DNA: TGTGCCAGCAGCTTATCTAGGTGGGAGGTCTCCAGCACTGAAGCTTTCTTT.

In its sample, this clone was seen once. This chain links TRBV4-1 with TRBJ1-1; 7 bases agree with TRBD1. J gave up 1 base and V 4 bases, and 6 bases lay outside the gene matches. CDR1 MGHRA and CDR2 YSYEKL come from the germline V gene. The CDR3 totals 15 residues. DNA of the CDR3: TGCGCCAGCAGCCCACACGGGACAGCGAACACTGAAGCTTTCTTT. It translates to CASSPHGTANTEAFF.

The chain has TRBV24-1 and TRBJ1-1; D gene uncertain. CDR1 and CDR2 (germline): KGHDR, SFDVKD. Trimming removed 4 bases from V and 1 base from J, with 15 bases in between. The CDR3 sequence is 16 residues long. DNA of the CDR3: TGTGCCACCAGTGACCCTCACCCGGGTTCGAACACTGAAGCTTTCTTT. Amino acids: CATSDPHPGSNTEAFF.

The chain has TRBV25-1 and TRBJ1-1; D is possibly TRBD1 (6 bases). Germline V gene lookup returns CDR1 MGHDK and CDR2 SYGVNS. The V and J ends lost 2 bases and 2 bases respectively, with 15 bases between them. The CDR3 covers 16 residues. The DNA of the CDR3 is TGTGCCAGCAGTGAAGTCATAGGCAGGGGCAACACTGAAGCTTTCTTT. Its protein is CASSEVIGRGNTEAFF. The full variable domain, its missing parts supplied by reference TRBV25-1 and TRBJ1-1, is EADIYQTPRYLVIGTGKKITLECSQTMGHDKMYWYQQDPGMELHLIHYSYGVNSTEKGDLSSESTVSRIRTEHFPLTLESARPSHTSQYLCASSEVIGRGNTEAFFGQGTRLTVV.

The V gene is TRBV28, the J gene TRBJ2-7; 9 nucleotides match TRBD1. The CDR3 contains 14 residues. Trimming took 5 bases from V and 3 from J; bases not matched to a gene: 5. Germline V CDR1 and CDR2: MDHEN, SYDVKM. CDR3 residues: CASSLGTGFYEQYV. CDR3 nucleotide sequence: TGTGCCAGCAGTCTAGGGACAGGGTTCTACGAGCAGTACGTC.

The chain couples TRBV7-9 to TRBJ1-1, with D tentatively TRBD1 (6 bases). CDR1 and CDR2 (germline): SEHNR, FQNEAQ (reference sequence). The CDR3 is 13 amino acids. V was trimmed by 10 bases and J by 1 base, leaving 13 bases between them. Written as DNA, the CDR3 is TGTGCCATCGCAGGGGCTCGGAACACTGAAGCTTTCTTT. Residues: CAIAGARNTEAFF.

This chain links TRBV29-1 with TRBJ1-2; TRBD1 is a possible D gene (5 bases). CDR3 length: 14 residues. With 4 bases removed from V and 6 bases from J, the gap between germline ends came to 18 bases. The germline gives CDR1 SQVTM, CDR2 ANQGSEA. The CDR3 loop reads CSVVRGRLVDGYTF. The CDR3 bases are TGCAGCGTTGTAAGGGGCAGGCTGGTTGATGGCTACACCTTC.

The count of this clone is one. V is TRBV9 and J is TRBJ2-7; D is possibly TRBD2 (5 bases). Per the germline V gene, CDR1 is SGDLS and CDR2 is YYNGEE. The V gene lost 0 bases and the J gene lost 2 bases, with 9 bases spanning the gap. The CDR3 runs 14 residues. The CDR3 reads CASSVEGGAYEQYF. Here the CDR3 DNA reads TGTGCCAGCAGCGTAGAAGGAGGAGCCTACGAGCAGTACTTC.